The 30 T cell receptor beta chains below come from one sample, sequenced in a study of T-cell memory formation after mild COVID-19. MiXCR, applied by TCRdb to the 5' RACE reads, yields one record per CDR3 protein. The sample includes some 190,000 distinct CDR3 sequences, 15% to 20% of them seen just once. The sequencing input was PBMCs or a T cell subset sorted from them (not recorded which). These receptor sequences come from an adult woman who had mild COVID-19 (a few samples of this study predate the infection). Cell type and time point are not known.

This clonotype was counted a few times. V usage is TRBV6-5 and J usage is TRBJ2-1; either TRBD1 or TRBD2 may supply D (5 bases each). Germline lookup yields CDR1 MNHEY and CDR2 SVGAGI. Trimming took 0 bases from V and 8 from J, leaving 14 bases between them. This CDR3 has 15 amino acids. This chain's CDR3 is CASSYSGVATDEQFF. CDR3 coding DNA: TGTGCCAGCAGTTACTCGGGGGTAGCTACCGATGAGCAGTTCTTC.

The rearrangement joins TRBV6-5 to TRBJ1-2; D is perhaps TRBD1 (6 bases). This CDR3 is 13 amino acids long. Per germline, CDR1 MNHEY and CDR2 SVGAGI. V was pared by 6 bases and J by 8 bases, with 16 bases between. The CDR3 reads CASSINRVDGYTF. The CDR3 DNA reads as TGTGCCAGCAGCATCAACAGGGTAGACGGCTACACCTTC.

V and J are TRBV29-1 and TRBJ1-1; maybe TRBD1 (5 bases). The CDR3 is made up of 15 amino acids. The V end was cut by 4 bases, the J end by 6 bases, with 21 bases between. Per the germline V gene, CDR1 is SQVTM and CDR2 is ANQGSEA. The CDR3 loop is CSVVPFRAGMAEAFF. Here the CDR3 DNA reads TGCAGCGTTGTACCCTTCAGGGCCGGGATGGCTGAAGCTTTCTTT.

This clonotype has a handful of counts. The rearrangement uses TRBV7-9 and TRBJ1-1; D gene unclear. The CDR3 has 12 amino acids. The germline V gene encodes CDR1 SEHNR and CDR2 FQNEAQ (reference sequence). V was shortened by 1 base and J by 8 bases, with 8 bases between the two germline ends. In DNA form, the CDR3 reads TGTGCCAGCAGCTTAGGAGAGTCAGAAGCTTTCTTT. It is translated as CASSLGESEAFF.

This clonotype showed up just a few times. The J gene is TRBJ1-2, the V gene TRBV29-1; 8 bases are shared with TRBD1. This CDR3 has 13 amino acids. With 4 bases clipped from V and 2 bases from J, the junction kept 3 bases outside the gene matches. Germline-derived CDR1 and CDR2 are SQVTM and ANQGSEA. The CDR3 sequence: CSVGQGLNYGYTF. CDR3 DNA: TGCAGCGTTGGACAGGGGTTAAACTATGGCTACACCTTC.

CDR3 sequence (DNA): TGTGCCAGCAGCACGGGTTTTAACACCGGGGAGCTGTTTTTT. Its translation is CASSTGFNTGELFF. This chain links TRBV11-2 with TRBJ2-2; no reliable D call. CDR1 and CDR2 (germline): SGHAT, FQNNGV. V was shortened by 5 bases and J by 2 bases, with 9 bases between the two germline ends. The CDR3 is 14 amino acids.

The chain uses TRBV20-1 and TRBJ1-5; 7 nucleotides align to TRBD1. Trimming removed 2 bases from V and 1 base from J; junction bases left unmatched: 8. The CDR3 runs 16 residues. The V gene's germline CDR1 is DFQATT and CDR2 SNEGSKA (reference sequence). CDR3 region: CSARLSTGTSNQPQHF. Here the CDR3 DNA reads TGCAGTGCTAGATTGTCGACAGGGACGAGCAATCAGCCCCAGCATTTT.

The chain joins TRBV12-3 or TRBV12-4 to TRBJ1-2; D is ambiguous. The CDR3 covers 13 residues. V was pared by 5 bases and J by 6 bases, with 13 bases between. The CDR3 region is CASSLPPRHGYTF. The CDR3 DNA sequence: TGTGCCAGCAGTCTGCCCCCCCGCCATGGCTACACCTTC.

The CDR3 region has the DNA TGTGCCAGCAGCCAGGGTAGACAGGGGTTCTACGAGCAGTACTTC. This sequence encodes CASSQGRQGFYEQYF. V is TRBV4-2 and J is TRBJ2-7; 8 bases are shared with TRBD1. The germline gives CDR1 LGHNA, CDR2 YNFKEQ. CDR3 size: 15 residues. V was clipped by 3 bases and J by 3 bases; unmatched bases: 7.

Only a few counts were recorded for this clonotype. The chain employs TRBV12-3 or TRBV12-4 and TRBJ2-1; TRBD2 agrees at 7 bases. The CDR3 loop spans 17 amino acids. J lost 8 bases, V lost 5 bases, and 18 bases had no gene match. This chain's CDR3 is CASSPRSVAGVVYEQFF. Written as DNA, the CDR3 is TGTGCCAGCAGTCCCCGGTCGGTTGCGGGAGTGGTTTATGAGCAGTTCTTC.

The sample holds one count of this clonotype. The chain has TRBV12-3 or TRBV12-4 and TRBJ1-1, with a tentative D call TRBD1 (5 bases). The CDR3 is made up of 11 amino acids. Trimming took off 6 bases at V and 10 bases at J, with 12 bases between the two ends. For the CDR3, the DNA is TGTGCCAGCAGCCCCGGGGGGGGAGCTTTCTTT. Its protein product is CASSPGGGAFF.

This clonotype was counted a few times. The chain recombines TRBV5-1 with TRBJ1-4; 7 bases line up with TRBD1. From germline, CDR1 is SGHRS and CDR2 YFSETQ. The V gene end was trimmed by 4 bases and the J gene end by 4 bases; junction bases not matched to a gene: 7. The CDR3 extends over 15 amino acids. CDR3 sequence reads: CASSAGQAFNEKLFF. In DNA form, the CDR3 reads TGCGCCAGCAGCGCCGGACAGGCCTTTAATGAAAAACTGTTTTTT.

This clonotype came up a few times. This rearrangement joins TRBV7-3 to TRBJ2-7; D remains ambiguous. Germline loops: CDR1 SGHTA, CDR2 FQGTGA. Trimming removed 5 bases from V and 7 bases from J, with 15 bases in between. This CDR3 comprises 13 residues. The CDR3 spells CASSPGSMGEQYF. CDR3 nucleotides: TGTGCCAGCAGCCCCGGGTCAATGGGGGAGCAGTACTTC.

This chain connects TRBV7-2 to TRBJ2-3; 9 bases fit TRBD1. The CDR3 is 15 amino acids. Germline lookup yields CDR1 SGHTA and CDR2 FQGNSA. Unmatched junction bases numbered 11, after V lost 5 bases and J lost 8 bases. The CDR3 DNA reads TGTGCCAGCAGCCGCCGGGGACAGGGATCGGGTACGCAGTATTTT. Translating gives CASSRRGQGSGTQYF.

J is TRBJ2-2 and V is TRBV5-1; D ambiguous. V dropped 4 bases and J dropped 7 bases, with 14 bases sitting between them. CDR3 length equals 14 residues. CDR1 and CDR2 (germline): SGHRS, YFSETQ. The CDR3 region is CASSPRPSDGELFF. The CDR3 coding sequence is TGCGCCAGCAGCCCCCGACCTTCGGACGGGGAGCTGTTTTTT.

In this sample, this clonotype turned up a few times. The V and J genes are TRBV29-1 and TRBJ2-7, with D unresolved. The CDR3 has 13 residues. V gave up 5 bases and J gave up 1 base, with 12 bases separating them. Per the germline V gene, CDR1 is SQVTM and CDR2 is ANQGSEA. This chain's CDR3 is CSVRTAPSYEQYF. CDR3 DNA sequence: TGCAGCGTTCGGACGGCTCCTTCCTACGAGCAGTACTTC.

The J gene is TRBJ1-3, the V gene TRBV5-6, with TRBD1 as a possible D gene (5 bases). The CDR3 is made up of 15 amino acids. V dropped 3 bases and J dropped 0 bases, with 10 bases sitting between them. Germline V CDR1 and CDR2: SGHDT, YYEEEE. The CDR3 DNA reads as TGTGCCAGCAGCTCCGGACAATACTCTGGAAACACCATATATTTT. Its translation: CASSSGQYSGNTIYF.

CDR3 sequence reads: CASRGLAGPSWDTQYF. CDR3 bases: TGTGCCAGTAGGGGACTAGCGGGTCCGTCGTGGGATACGCAGTATTTT. The rearrangement joins TRBV19 to TRBJ2-3; the match to TRBD2 covers 12 bases. Germline lookup yields CDR1 LNHDA and CDR2 SQIVND (reference sequence). The V segment lost 6 bases and the J segment 6 bases; nucleotides outside the gene matches: 10. This CDR3 is 16 amino acids long.

This clonotype occurred once. The chain recombines TRBV6-6 with TRBJ2-1, with TRBD1 matching 7 bases. Per the germline V gene, CDR1 is MNHNY and CDR2 is SVGAGI (reference sequence). The V gene end was trimmed by 4 bases and the J gene end by 10 bases; junction bases not matched to a gene: 7. The CDR3 spans 13 residues. The CDR3 DNA reads as TGTGCCAGCAGTTCCGACCTGGACAGGGAGCAGTTCTTC. Amino acids: CASSSDLDREQFF.

The chain combines TRBV6-2 or TRBV6-3 with TRBJ2-3; possibly TRBD2 for D (6 bases). The CDR3 sequence is 15 residues long. The V gene's germline CDR1 is MNHEY and CDR2 SVGEGT. With 7 bases removed from V and 2 bases from J, the gap between germline ends came to 16 bases. CDR3 loop: CASKKMAGNTDTQYF. The CDR3 region has the DNA TGTGCCAGCAAGAAGATGGCGGGAAACACAGATACGCAGTATTTT.

This clonotype has only a few counts. This chain uses TRBV20-1 with TRBJ2-5, with 12 bases that match TRBD2. The CDR3 totals 18 residues. J was trimmed by 0 bases and V by 0 bases; bases with no gene match: 8. Germline V gene lookup returns CDR1 DFQATT and CDR2 SNEGSKA (reference sequence). CDR3 protein: CSARDPTSGGKYQETQYF. Written as DNA, the CDR3 is TGCAGTGCTAGAGATCCGACTAGCGGGGGCAAGTACCAAGAGACCCAGTACTTC.

The CDR3 DNA reads TGTGCCAGCAGTCTCCCTCAGGGGGCAGCTGGAAACACCATATATTTT. Amino acids: CASSLPQGAAGNTIYF. The V gene is TRBV12-3 or TRBV12-4, the J gene TRBJ1-3; 8 bases map to TRBD1. The CDR3 length is 16 residues. The ends lost 5 bases at V and 2 bases at J; junction bases unmatched: 8.

This chain connects TRBV9 to TRBJ1-1; possible D gene TRBD1, 6 bases. This CDR3 has 19 residues. CDR1 and CDR2 (germline): SGDLS, YYNGEE. V was pared by 2 bases and J by 2 bases, with 25 bases between. CDR3 DNA: TGTGCCAGCAGCGTGGAAATAGGACAGCGAGGAACCTTAAACACTGAAGCTTTCTTT. Translating it yields CASSVEIGQRGTLNTEAFF.

The V call is TRBV12-3 or TRBV12-4, the J call TRBJ2-1, with TRBD2 matching over 8 bases. Trimming at V came to 6 bases and at J to 4 bases, leaving 8 bases not matched to a gene. The CDR3 length is 15 residues. CDR3 amino acids: CASRRAGAFYNEQFF. In DNA, the CDR3 is TGTGCCAGCAGGAGAGCGGGGGCGTTTTACAATGAGCAGTTCTTC.

The CDR3 here is CASSLYAGPGYTF. The CDR3, as DNA: TGTGCCAGCAGCTTGTACGCAGGGCCAGGCTACACCTTC. This chain uses TRBV5-8 with TRBJ1-2; weak D call: TRBD1 (5 bases). Trimming took 1 base from V and 8 from J, leaving 12 bases between them. CDR1 SGHTS and CDR2 YDEGEE come from the germline V gene. The CDR3 runs to 13 residues.

The genes are TRBV6-1 and TRBJ1-2; 8 bases agree with TRBD1. The V and J ends lost 5 bases and 5 bases, in that order; junction bases with no gene match: 7. Germline-derived CDR1 and CDR2 are MNHNS and SASEGT. The CDR3 is 14 amino acids. CDR3: CASSSQTGAYGYTF. CDR3 bases: TGTGCCAGCAGTTCCCAGACAGGGGCGTATGGCTACACCTTC.

This clonotype has just a few counts. The genes are TRBV12-3 or TRBV12-4 and TRBJ2-3; tentatively, D is TRBD2 (6 bases). Between the trimmed V and J ends, which lost 8 bases and 5 bases, there was a span of 14 bases. The CDR3 has 13 residues. CDR3 DNA sequence: TGTGCCAGCGCTTTGACTAGACTAGATACGCAGTATTTT. This encodes CASALTRLDTQYF.

The chain employs TRBV2 and TRBJ2-1; no definite D call. The CDR3 covers 12 residues. Per the germline V gene, CDR1 is SNHLY and CDR2 is FYNNEI. Trimming pared 7 bases from V and 3 bases from J, leaving 7 bases between. In nucleotides, the CDR3 is TGTGCCAGCACGCCAATCTACAATGAGCAGTTCTTC. It yields the protein CASTPIYNEQFF.

V is TRBV30 and J is TRBJ1-4, with D tentatively TRBD1 (5 bases). The V gene's germline CDR1 is GTSNPN and CDR2 SVGIG (reference sequence). The ends were cut back, 4 bases at V and 8 bases at J, with 14 bases in the middle. This CDR3 has 13 amino acids. In DNA form, the CDR3 reads TGTGCCTGGACTCAGGGAACTTGGGAAAAACTGTTTTTT. Protein: CAWTQGTWEKLFF.

The chain joins TRBV5-1 to TRBJ2-7; a possible D gene is TRBD1 (5 bases). Between the trimmed V and J ends, which lost 3 bases and 3 bases, there was a span of 10 bases. This CDR3 contains 13 residues. Germline CDR1 SGHRS, CDR2 YFSETQ. The CDR3: CASSSKDIYEQYF. The CDR3 DNA reads TGCGCCAGCAGCTCGAAGGACATCTACGAGCAGTACTTC.